This TCR beta chain was recorded in a study of Ad26.COV2.S vaccination and SARS-CoV-2 variants (dated by TCRdb to the early 2020s). Turning to the overall study: Vaccine-arm donors came from COV1001, a multicentre, randomized, double-blind, placebo-controlled phase I-IIa trial of Ad26.COV2.S in healthy adults. Ad26.COV2.S was administered intramuscularly at a dose of 5x10^10 or 1x10^11 viral particles, either as one shot or as two shots given 56 days apart. Throughout the experiments and outcome assessment, investigators stayed blinded to trial group allocation. TCRbeta repertoire sequencing served as the tool for gauging how specific and how broad the SARS-CoV-2-reactive T cell receptors were following Ad26.COV2.S vaccination. A total of approximately 30 samples were included in the TCR-sequenced set, comprising some 20 Ad26.COV2.S vaccine recipients, 5 placebo recipients and 8 SARS-CoV-2 convalescent individuals. Trial participants were randomized into five groups of five, in which low-dose or high-dose Ad26.COV2.S was given once or twice, or placebo was given on both occasions.

Findings and caveats that apply to the study as a whole: Higher spike-specific TCR breadth was observed in Ad26.COV2.S recipients than in placebo recipients (P = 0.0014). Vaccine and placebo recipients had similar non-spike TCR breadth, a finding consistent with the vaccine containing only spike. After vaccination, substantial breadth of spike-specific CD8+ and CD4+ T cell responses was reported. The authors noted that total T cell responses may have been underestimated by the TCR breadth and depth analyses. Comparing responses between vaccine doses or regimens was not something the study was powered to do.

The sample holds a few counts of this clone. Its antigen specificity is not known. There are no base qualities to consult, and no much larger clone falls within one base. This sample's treatment or condition label indicates: some 20 received Ad26.COV2.S at low or high dose, single or two shots; several received placebo; per-sample allocation not given. For vaccine and placebo recipients, repertoires were sequenced using samples collected on day 63 after the first injection. Cohort 1b enrolled about 25 adults aged 18-55 years at a single site in Boston, USA, between 29 July and 7 August 2020. As a vaccine, Ad26.COV2.S was a replication-incompetent adenovirus type 26 vector that expressed a prefusion-stabilized SARS-CoV-2 spike protein derived from the original Wuhan strain. TCRbeta CDR3 regions were sequenced with the immunoSEQ Assay. After extraction, genomic DNA underwent amplification by bias-controlled multiplex PCR, followed by high-throughput sequencing. In the authors' own workflow: Collapsing and filtering of sequences were performed to quantify the absolute abundance of each unique TCRbeta CDR3 region. T cell fraction was estimated by normalization of TCRbeta template counts to usable DNA, with usable DNA being measured through amplification of reference genes present in all nucleated cells. Repertoire TCRs were annotated as SARS-CoV-2-specific by exact matching of V gene, CDR3 amino acid sequence and J gene to a known reactive TCR set. The reference SARS-CoV-2 TCR set came from MIRA and was filtered for enrichment in COVID-19-positive ImmuneCODE repertoires, removing public or cross-reactive TCRs. Using the MIRA antigens, annotated TCRs were further analysed by specific ORF or by position within an ORF. Breadth was defined as annotated unique rearrangements over total unique productive rearrangements; depth was the summed frequency of those rearrangements. Group comparisons of TCR breadth used two-sided Wilcoxon rank-sum tests. Entries here come from immuneACCESS through TCRdb and include only in-frame sequences with V and J called. Some clones fail to appear in such tables; in the studies checked, an unresolved V gene covers under half of the shortfall, and the cause of the remainder is unknown. V, J and clone size derive from that table, while D and trimming were established from the DNA sequence. The sample yields approximately 420,000 clones; roughly 90% were counted once. Of the sample, approximately 4% falls within the top ten clones.

The CDR3 goes from the cysteine to the phenylalanine over 14 residues. Solely the CDR3 DNA is kept, with 42 bases framed from the first base. The V and J ends are trimmed by 0 bases and 2 bases, leaving 5 bases between them. Taken from the germline V gene (reference sequence), the CDR1 and CDR2 loops are GTSNPN and SVGIG. This sequence uses TRBV30 and TRBJ1-6, and TRBD1 may be the D gene, going by 5 matching bases. The source material was peripheral blood, sampled in a trial of Ad26.COV2.S vaccine versus placebo. The TCR originated in a person between 18 and 65 years old who received the Ad26.COV2.S COVID-19 vaccine or a placebo. The DNA reads TGTGCCTGGAGTGTGGGACCCTATAATTCACCCCTCCACTTT. Its protein is CAWSVGPYNSPLHF.